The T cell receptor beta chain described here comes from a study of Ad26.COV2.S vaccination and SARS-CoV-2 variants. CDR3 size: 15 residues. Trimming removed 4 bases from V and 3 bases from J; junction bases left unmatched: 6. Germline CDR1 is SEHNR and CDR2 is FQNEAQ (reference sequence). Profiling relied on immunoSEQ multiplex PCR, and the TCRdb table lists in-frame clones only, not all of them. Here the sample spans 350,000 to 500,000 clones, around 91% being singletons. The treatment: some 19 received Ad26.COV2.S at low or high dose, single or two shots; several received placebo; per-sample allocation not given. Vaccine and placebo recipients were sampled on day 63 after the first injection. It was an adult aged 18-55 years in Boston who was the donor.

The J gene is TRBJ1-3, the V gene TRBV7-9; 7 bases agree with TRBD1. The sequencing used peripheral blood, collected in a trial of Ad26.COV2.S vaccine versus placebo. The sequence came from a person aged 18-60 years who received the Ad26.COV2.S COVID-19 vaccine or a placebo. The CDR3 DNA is TGTGCCAGCAGCTCGGGACAGATATTTGGAAACACCATATATTTT. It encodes CASSSGQIFGNTIYF.